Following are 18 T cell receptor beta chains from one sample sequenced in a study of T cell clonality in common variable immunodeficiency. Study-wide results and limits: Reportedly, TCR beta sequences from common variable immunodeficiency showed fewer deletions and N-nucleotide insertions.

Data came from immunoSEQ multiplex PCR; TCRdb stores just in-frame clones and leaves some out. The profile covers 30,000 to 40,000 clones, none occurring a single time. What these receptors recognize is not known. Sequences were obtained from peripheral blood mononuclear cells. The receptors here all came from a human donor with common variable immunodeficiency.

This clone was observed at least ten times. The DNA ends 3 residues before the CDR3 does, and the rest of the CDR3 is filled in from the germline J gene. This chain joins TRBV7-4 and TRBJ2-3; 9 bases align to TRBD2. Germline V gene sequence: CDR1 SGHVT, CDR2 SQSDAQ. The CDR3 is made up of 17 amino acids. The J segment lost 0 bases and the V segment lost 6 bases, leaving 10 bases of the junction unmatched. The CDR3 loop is CASSMLAGFTSTDTQYF. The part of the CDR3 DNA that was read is TGTGCCAGCAGTATGCTAGCGGGGTTTACTAGCACAGATACG. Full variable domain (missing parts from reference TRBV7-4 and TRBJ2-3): GAGVSQSPRYKVAKRGRDVALRCDSISGHVTLYWYRQTLGQGSEVLTYSQSDAQRDKSGRPSGRFSAERPERSVSTLKIQRTEQGDSAVYLCASSMLAGFTSTDTQYFGPGTRLTVL.

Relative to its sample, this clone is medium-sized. CDR3 residues: CAISESFGGGTDTQYF. The part of the CDR3 DNA that was read is TGTGCCATCAGTGAGTCGTTTGGGGGCGGCACAGATACG. The chain employs TRBV10-3 and TRBJ2-3, with D maybe TRBD1 (6 bases). The read terminates 3 residues before the CDR3 end, so the remaining end is supplied by the germline J gene. The CDR3 extends over 16 amino acids. Germline loops: CDR1 ENHRY, CDR2 SYGVKD. V shed 0 bases and J shed 1 base, with 11 bases lying between them.

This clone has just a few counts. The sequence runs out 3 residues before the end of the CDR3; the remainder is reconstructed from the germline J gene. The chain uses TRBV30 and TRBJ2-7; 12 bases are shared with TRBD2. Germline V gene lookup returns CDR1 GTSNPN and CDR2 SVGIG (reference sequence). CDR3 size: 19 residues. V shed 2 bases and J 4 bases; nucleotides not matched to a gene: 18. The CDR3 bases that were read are TGTGCCTGGAGTTCACCTAGCGGGGGGGCCAACCTCCAAGGGTACGAG. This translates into CAWSSPSGGANLQGYE. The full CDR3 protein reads CAWSSPSGGANLQGYEQYF.

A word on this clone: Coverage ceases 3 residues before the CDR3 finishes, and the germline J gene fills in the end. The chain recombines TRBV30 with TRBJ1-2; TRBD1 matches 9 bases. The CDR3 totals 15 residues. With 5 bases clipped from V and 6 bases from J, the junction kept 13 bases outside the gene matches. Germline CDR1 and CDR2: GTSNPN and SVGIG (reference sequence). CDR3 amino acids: CAWGQNTGGGNGYTF. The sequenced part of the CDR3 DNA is TGTGCCTGGGGACAAAATACAGGGGGCGGGAATGGC.

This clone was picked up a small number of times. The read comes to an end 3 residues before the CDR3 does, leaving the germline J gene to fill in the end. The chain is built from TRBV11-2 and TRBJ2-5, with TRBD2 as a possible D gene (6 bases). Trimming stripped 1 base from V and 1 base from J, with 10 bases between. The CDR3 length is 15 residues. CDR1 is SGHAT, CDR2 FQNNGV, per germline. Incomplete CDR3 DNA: TGTGCCAGCAGCTTAGGGGGGACTCTCCAAGAGACC. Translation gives CASSLGGTLQET. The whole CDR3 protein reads CASSLGGTLQETQYF.

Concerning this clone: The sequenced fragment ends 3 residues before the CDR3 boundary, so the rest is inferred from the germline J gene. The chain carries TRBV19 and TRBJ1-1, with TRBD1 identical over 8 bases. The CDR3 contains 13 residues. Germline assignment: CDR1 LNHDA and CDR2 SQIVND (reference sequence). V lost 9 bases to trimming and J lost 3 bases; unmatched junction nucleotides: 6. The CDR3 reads CASGNRGDTEAFF. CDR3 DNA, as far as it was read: TGTGCCAGCGGGAACAGGGGGGACACTGAA.

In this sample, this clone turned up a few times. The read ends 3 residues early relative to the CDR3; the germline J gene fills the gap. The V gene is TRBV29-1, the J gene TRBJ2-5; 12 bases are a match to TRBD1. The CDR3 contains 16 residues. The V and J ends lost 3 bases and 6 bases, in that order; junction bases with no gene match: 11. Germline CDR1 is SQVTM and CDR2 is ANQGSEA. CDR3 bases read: TGCAGCGTTGATAAGGGAGGGACAGGGGGCTCCAAGACC. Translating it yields CSVDKGGTGGSKT. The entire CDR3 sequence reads CSVDKGGTGGSKTQYF.

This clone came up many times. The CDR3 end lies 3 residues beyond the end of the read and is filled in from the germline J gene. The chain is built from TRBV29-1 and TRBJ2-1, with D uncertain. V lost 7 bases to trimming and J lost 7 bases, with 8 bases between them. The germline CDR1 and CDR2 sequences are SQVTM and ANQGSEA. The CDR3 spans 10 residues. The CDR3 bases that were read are TGCAGCGGGCTAGGTAATGAG. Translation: CSGLGNE. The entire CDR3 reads CSGLGNEQFF.

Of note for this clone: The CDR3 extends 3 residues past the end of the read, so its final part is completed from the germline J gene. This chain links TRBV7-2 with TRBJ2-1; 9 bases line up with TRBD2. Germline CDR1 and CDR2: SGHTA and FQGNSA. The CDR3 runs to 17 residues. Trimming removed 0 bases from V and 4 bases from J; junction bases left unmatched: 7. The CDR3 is CASSLATSGGFYNEQFF. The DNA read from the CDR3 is TGTGCCAGCAGCTTAGCGACCAGCGGGGGGTTTTACAATGAG.

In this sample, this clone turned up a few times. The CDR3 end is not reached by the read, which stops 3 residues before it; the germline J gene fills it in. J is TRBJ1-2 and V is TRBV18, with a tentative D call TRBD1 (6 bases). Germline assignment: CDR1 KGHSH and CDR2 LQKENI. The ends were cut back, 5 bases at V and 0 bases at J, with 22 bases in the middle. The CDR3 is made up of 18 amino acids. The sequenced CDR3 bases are TGTGCCAGCTCATCGGACGGGGGGCGTTCTTTAGCTAACTATGGC. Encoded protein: CASSSDGGRSLANYG. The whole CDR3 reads CASSSDGGRSLANYGYTF.

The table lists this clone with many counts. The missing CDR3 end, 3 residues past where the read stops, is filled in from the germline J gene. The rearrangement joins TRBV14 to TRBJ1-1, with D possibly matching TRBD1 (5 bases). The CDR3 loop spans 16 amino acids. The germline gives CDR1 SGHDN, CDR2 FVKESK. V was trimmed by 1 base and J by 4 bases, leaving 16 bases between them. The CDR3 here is CASSQVLGEGATEAFF. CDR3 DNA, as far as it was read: TGTGCCAGCAGCCAAGTTCTGGGAGAAGGGGCCACTGAA.

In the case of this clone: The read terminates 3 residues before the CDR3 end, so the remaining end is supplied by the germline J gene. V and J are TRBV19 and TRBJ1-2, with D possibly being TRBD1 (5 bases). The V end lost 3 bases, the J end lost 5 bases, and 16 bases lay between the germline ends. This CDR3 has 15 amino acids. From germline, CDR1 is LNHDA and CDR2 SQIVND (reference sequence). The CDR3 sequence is CASSMRRDRGYGYTF. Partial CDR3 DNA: TGTGCCAGTAGTATGCGAAGGGACCGGGGGTATGGC.

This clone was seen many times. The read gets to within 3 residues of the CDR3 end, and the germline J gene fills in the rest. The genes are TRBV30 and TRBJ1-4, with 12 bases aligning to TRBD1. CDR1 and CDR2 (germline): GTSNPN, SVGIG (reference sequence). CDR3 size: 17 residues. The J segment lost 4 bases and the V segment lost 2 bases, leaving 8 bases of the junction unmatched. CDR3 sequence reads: CAWSLLGQGAVNEKLFF. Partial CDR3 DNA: TGTGCCTGGAGTTTACTGGGACAGGGGGCAGTTAATGAAAAA. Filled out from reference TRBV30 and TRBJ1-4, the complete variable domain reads SQTIHQWPATLVQPVGSPLSLECTVEGTSNPNLYWYRQAAGRGLQLLFYSVGIGQISSEVPQNLSASRPQDRQFILSSKKLLLSDSGFYLCAWSLLGQGAVNEKLFFGSGTQLSVL.

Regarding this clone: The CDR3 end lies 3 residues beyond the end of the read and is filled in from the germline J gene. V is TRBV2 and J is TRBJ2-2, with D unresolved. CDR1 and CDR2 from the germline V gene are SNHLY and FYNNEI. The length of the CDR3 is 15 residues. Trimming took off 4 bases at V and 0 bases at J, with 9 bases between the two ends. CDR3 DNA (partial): TGTGCCAGCAGTGGAGGCAGAGCGAACACCGGGGAG. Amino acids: CASSGGRANTGE. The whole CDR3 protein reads CASSGGRANTGELFF.

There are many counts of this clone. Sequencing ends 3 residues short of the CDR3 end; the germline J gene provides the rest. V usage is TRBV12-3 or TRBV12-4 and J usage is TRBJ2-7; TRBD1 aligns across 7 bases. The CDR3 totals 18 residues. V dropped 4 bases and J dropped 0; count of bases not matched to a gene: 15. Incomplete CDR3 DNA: TGTGCCAGCAGTTCCGGAATCCCCCGGGACAGCGTCTCCTACGAG. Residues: CASSSGIPRDSVSYE. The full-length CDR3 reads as CASSSGIPRDSVSYEQYF.

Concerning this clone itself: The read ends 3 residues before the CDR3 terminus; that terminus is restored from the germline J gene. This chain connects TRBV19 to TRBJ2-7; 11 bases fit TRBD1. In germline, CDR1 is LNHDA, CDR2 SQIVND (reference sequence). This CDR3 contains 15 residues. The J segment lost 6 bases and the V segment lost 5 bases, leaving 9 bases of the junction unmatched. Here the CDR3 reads CASSPRGTGGAEQYF. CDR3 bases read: TGTGCCAGTAGTCCCCGAGGGACAGGGGGGGCCGAG.

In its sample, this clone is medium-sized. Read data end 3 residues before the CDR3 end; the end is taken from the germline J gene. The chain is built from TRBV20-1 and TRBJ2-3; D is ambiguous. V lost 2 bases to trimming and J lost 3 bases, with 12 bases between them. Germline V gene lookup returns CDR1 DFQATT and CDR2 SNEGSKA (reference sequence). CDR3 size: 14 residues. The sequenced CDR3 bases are TGCAGTGCTAGACGGCAGCCCGGGACAGATACG. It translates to CSARRQPGTDT. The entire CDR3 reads CSARRQPGTDTQYF.

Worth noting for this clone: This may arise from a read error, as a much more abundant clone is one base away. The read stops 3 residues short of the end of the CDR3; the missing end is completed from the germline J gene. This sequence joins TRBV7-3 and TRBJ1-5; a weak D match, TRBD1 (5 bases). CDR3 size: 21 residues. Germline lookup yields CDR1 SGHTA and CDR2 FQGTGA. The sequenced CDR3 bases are TGTGCCAGCAGCTTAAACCCGACCCTTATCAACCCGGGGGATAGCAAGCAGCCC. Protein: CASSLNPTLINPGDSKQP. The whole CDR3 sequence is CASSLNPTLINPGDSKQPQHF.